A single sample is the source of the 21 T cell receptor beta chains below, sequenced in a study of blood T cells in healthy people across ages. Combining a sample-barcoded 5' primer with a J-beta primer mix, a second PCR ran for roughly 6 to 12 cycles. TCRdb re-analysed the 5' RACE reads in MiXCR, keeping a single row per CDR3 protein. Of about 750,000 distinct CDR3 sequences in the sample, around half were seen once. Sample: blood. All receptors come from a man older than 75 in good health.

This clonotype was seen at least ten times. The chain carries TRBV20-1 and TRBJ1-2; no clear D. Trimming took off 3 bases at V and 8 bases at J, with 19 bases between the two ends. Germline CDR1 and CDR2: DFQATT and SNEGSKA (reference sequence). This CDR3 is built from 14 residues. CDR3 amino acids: CSASLGPGLGGYTF. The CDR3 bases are TGCAGTGCTAGCTTAGGGCCGGGCCTAGGGGGCTACACCTTC.

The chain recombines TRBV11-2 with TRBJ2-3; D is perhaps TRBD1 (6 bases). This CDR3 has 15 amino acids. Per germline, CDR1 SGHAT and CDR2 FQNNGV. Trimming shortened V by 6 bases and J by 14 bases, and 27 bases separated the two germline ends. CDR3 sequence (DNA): TGTGCCAGCAGTAATACCGGGACACAGCACAGATACGCGTATTTT. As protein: CASSNTGTQHRYAYF.

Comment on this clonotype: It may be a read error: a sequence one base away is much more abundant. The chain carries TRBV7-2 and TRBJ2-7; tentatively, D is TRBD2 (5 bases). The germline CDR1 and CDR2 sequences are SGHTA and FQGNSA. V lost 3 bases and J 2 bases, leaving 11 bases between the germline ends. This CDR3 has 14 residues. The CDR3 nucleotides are TGTGCCAGCAGCTTTGGCGGGCCGACCTACGAGCAGTACTTC. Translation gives CASSFGGPTYEQYF. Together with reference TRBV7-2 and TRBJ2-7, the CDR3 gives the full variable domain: GAGVSQSPSNKVTEKGKDVELRCDPISGHTALYWYRQSLGQGLEFLIYFQGNSAPDKSGLPSDRFSAERTGGSVSTLTIQRTQQEDSAVYLCASSFGGPTYEQYFGPGTRLTVT.

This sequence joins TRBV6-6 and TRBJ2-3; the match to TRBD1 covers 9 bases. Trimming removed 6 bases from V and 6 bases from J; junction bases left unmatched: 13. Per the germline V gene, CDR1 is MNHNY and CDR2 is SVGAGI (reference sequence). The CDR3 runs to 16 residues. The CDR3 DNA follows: TGTGCCAGCAGGACTCCCGGGACAGGGCCCTCGGATACGCAGTATTTT. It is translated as CASRTPGTGPSDTQYF.

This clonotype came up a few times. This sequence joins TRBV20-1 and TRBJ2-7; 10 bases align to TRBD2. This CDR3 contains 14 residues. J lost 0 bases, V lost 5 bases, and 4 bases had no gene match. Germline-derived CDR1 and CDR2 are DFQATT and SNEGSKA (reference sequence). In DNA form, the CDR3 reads TGCAGTGCTGGACCTAGCGGGAGCTCCTACGAGCAGTACTTC. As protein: CSAGPSGSSYEQYF.

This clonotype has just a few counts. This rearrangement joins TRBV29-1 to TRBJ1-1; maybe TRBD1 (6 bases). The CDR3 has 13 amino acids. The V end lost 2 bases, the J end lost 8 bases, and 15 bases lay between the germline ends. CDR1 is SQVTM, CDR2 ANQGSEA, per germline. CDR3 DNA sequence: TGCAGCGTTGAAAGGGGAGGGCAGGGGGAAGCTTTCTTT. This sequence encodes CSVERGGQGEAFF.

The CDR3 sequence is CASSLRQGVMTDTQYF. CDR3 bases: TGTGCCAGCAGCTTAAGACAGGGGGTTATGACAGATACGCAGTATTTT. This chain connects TRBV5-5 to TRBJ2-3, with 9 bases identical to TRBD1. The CDR3 runs 16 residues. J gave up 3 bases and V 2 bases, and 7 bases lay outside the gene matches. Germline V gene lookup returns CDR1 SGHKS and CDR2 YYEKEE (reference sequence).

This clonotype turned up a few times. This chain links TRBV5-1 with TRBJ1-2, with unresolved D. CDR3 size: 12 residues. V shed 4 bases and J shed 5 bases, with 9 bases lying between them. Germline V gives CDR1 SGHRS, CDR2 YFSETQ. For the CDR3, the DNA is TGCGCCAGCAGCGAAAACACATATGGCTACACCTTC. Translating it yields CASSENTYGYTF.

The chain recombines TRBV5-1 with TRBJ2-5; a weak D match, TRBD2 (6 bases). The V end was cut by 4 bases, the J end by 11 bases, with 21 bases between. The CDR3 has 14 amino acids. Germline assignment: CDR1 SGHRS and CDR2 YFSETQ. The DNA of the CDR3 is TGCGCCAGCAGCCCTCGGGACGGCGGAGGGGAGCAGTACTTC. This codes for CASSPRDGGGEQYF.

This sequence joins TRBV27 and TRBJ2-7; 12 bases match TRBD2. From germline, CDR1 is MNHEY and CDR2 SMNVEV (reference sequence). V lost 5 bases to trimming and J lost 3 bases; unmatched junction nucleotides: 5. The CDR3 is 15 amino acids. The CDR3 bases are TGTGCCAGCAGTCTACGGACTAGCGGGAACTACGAGCAGTACTTC. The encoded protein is CASSLRTSGNYEQYF.

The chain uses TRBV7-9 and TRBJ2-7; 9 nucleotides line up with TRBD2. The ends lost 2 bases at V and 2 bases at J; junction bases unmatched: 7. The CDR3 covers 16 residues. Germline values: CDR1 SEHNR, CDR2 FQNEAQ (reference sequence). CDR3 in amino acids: CASSLPSGGNTYEQYF. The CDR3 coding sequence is TGTGCCAGCAGCTTACCCAGCGGGGGGAATACCTACGAGCAGTACTTC.

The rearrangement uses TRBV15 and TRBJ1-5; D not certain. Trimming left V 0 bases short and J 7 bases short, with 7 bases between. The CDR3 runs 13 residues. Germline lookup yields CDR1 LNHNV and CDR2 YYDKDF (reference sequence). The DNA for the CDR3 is TGTGCCACCAGCAGAGAGAGACGCCAGCCCCAGCATTTT. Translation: CATSRERRQPQHF.

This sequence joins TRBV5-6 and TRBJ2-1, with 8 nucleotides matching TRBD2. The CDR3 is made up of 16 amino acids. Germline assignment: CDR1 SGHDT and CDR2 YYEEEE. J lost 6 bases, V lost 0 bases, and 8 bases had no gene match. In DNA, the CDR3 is TGTGCCAGCAGCTTGGGGATAGGGCTAGCGGGCAATGAGCAGTTCTTC. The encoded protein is CASSLGIGLAGNEQFF.

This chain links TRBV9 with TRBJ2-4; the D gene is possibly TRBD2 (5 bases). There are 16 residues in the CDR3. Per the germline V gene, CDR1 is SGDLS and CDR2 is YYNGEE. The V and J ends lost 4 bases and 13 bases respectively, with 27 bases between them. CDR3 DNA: TGTGCCAGCAGCCCCCCGGCGGAGAGTTATTTTGGGGAGCAGTACTTC. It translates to CASSPPAESYFGEQYF.

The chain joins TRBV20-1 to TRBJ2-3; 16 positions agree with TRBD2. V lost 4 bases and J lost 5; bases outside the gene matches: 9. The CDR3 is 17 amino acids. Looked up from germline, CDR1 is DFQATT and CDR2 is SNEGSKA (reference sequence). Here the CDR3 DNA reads TGCAGTGCTACCGGGACTAGCGGGGGGGCCCAAAGAGATACGCAGTATTTT. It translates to CSATGTSGGAQRDTQYF.

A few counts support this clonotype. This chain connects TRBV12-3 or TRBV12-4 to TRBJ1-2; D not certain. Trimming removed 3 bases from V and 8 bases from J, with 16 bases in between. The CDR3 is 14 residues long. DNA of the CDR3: TGTGCCAGCAGTTTTAGGTCCCATTCTCGGGGCTACACCTTC. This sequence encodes CASSFRSHSRGYTF.

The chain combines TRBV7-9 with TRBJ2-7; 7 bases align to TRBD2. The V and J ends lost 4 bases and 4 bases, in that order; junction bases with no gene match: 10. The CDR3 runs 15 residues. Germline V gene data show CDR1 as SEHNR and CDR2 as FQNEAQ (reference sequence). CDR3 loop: CASSSGGGPMYEQYF. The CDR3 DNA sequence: TGTGCCAGCAGCTCGGGGGGTGGACCCATGTACGAGCAGTACTTC.

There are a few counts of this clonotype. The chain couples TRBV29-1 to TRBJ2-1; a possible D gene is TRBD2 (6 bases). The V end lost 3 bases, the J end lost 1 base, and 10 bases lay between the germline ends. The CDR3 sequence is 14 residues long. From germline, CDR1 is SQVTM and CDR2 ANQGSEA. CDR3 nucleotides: TGCAGCGTTGATGTGGGAGGATCCTACAATGAGCAGTTCTTC. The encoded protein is CSVDVGGSYNEQFF.

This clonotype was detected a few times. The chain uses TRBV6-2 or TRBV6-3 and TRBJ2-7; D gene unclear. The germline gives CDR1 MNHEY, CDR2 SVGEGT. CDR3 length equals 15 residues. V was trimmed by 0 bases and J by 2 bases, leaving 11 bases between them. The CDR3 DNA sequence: TGTGCCAGCAGTTACTCGGACGACGGTGCCTACGAGCAGTACTTC. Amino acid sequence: CASSYSDDGAYEQYF.

The CDR3 DNA is TGTGCCAGCGTCGGGACAGCATACAATGAGCAGTTCTTC. Translation: CASVGTAYNEQFF. The genes are TRBV3-1 and TRBJ2-1; 7 positions match TRBD1. The CDR3 is 13 amino acids. V shed 8 bases, J shed 4 bases, and the junction held 5 bases outside the gene matches. The germline V gene encodes CDR1 LGHDT and CDR2 YNNKEL (reference sequence).

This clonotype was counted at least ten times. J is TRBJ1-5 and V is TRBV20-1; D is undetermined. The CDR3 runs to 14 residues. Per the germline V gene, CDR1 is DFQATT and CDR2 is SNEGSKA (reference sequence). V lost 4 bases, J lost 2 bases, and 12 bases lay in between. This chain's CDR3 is CSATTIDGNQPQHF. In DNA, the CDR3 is TGCAGTGCTACTACCATCGATGGCAATCAGCCCCAGCATTTT.